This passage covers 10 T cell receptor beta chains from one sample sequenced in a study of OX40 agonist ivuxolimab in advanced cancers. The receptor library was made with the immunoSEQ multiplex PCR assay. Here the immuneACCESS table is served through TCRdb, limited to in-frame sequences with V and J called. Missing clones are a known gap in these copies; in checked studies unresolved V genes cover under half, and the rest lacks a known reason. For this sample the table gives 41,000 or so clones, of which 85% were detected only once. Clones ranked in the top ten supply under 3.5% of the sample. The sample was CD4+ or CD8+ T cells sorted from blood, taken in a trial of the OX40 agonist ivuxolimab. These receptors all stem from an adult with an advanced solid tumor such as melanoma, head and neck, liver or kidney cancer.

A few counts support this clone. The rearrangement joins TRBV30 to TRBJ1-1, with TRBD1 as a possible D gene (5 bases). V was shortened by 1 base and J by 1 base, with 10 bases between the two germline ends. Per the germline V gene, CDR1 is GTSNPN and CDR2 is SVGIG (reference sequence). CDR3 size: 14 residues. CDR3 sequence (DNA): TGTGCCTGGAGTGGGGGGTGGACGAACACTGAAGCTTTCTTT. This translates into CAWSGGWTNTEAFF.

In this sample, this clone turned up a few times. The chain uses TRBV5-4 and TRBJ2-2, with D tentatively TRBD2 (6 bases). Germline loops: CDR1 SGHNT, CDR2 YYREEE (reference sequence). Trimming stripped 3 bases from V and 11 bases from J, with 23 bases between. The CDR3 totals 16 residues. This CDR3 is CASSSEILAARKELFF. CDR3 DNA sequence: TGTGCCAGCAGCTCGGAGATTTTAGCGGCCCGGAAAGAGCTGTTTTTT.

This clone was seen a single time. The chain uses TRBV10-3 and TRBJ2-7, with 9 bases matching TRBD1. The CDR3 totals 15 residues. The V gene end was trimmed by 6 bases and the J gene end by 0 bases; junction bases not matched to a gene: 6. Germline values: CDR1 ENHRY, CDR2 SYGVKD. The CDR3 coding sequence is TGTGCCATCAGAACCTCGGGACAGGGCTCCTACGAGCAGTACTTC. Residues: CAIRTSGQGSYEQYF.

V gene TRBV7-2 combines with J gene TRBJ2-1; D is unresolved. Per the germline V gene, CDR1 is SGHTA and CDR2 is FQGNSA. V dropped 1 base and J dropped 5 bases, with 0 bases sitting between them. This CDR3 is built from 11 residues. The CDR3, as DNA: TGTGCCAGCAGCTTAGACAATGAGCAGTTCTTC. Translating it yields CASSLDNEQFF.

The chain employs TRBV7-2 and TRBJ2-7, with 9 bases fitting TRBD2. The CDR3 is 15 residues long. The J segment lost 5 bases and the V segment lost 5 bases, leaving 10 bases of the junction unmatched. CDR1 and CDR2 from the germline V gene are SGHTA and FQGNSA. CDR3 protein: CASSRSSGRYDEQYF. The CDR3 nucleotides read TGTGCCAGCAGCCGCAGTAGCGGGAGATACGACGAGCAGTACTTC.

For the CDR3, the DNA is TGTGCCAGCAGTTACAGGACCTCTGAGCAGTACTTC. Protein sequence: CASSYRTSEQYF. The V and J genes are TRBV6-6 and TRBJ2-7; D gene ambiguous. The CDR3 covers 12 residues. V lost 2 bases and J lost 7, with 9 bases in between. Germline loops: CDR1 MNHNY, CDR2 SVGAGI (reference sequence).

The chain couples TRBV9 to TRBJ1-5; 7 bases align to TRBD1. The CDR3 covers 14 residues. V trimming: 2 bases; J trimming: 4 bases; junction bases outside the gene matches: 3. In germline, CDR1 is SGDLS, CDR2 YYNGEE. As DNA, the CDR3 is TGTGCCAGCAGCGTCGGCAGGGGGAATCAGCCCCAGCATTTT. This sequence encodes CASSVGRGNQPQHF.

CDR3 loop: CASSLEPIRNTGDTQYF. Here the CDR3 DNA reads TGTGCCAGCAGCTTAGAACCCATTAGGAATACTGGAGATACGCAGTATTTT. J is TRBJ2-3 and V is TRBV11-2, with D unresolved. This CDR3 has 17 amino acids. The germline CDR1 and CDR2 sequences are SGHAT and FQNNGV. V was trimmed by 0 bases and J by 5 bases, leaving 18 bases between them. Together with reference TRBV11-2 and TRBJ2-3, the CDR3 gives the full variable domain: EAGVAQSPRYKIIEKRQSVAFWCNPISGHATLYWYQQILGQGPKLLIQFQNNGVVDDSQLPKDRFSAERLKGVDSTLKIQPAKLEDSAVYLCASSLEPIRNTGDTQYFGPGTRLTVL.

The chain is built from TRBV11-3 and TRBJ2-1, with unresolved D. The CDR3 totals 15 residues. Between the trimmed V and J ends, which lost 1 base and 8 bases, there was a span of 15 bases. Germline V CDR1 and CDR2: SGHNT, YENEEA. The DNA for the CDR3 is TGTGCCAGCAGCTTAGGGACCACACAAAGATATGAGCAGTTCTTC. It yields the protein CASSLGTTQRYEQFF. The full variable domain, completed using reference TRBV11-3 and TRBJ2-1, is EAGVVQSPRYKIIEKKQPVAFWCNPISGHNTLYWYLQNLGQGPELLIRYENEEAVDDSQLPKDRFSAERLKGVDSTLKIQPAELGDSAVYLCASSLGTTQRYEQFFGPGTRLTVL.

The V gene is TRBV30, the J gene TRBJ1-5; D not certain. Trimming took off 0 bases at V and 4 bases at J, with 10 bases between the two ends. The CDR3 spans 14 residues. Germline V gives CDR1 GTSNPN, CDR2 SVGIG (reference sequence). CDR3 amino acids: CAWSVQVGNQPQHF. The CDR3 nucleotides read TGTGCCTGGAGTGTACAAGTGGGAAATCAGCCCCAGCATTTT.